This entry concerns a single T cell receptor (beta chain). Antigen unknown. V was shortened by 11 bases and J by 8 bases, with 18 bases between the two germline ends. CDR1 and CDR2 (germline): MDHEN, SYDVKM. The CDR3 extends over 13 amino acids. Profiled with immunoSEQ multiplex PCR; TCRdb holds only in-frame clones, not every one. The data contain 50,000 or so clones, approximately 76% of them singletons. The data belong to a study of radiotherapy plus CTLA-4 blockade in lung cancer. Study background: The study recorded objective responses in about 20% of patients and disease control in roughly 34%. Study-wide results and caveats: Radiotherapy plus ipilimumab was followed by expansion in blood of tumor-derived TCR clones.

The source is a human donor with non-small cell lung cancer who had stable disease on radiotherapy plus ipilimumab. The J gene is TRBJ1-4, the V gene TRBV28; the D is unclear. The sample was peripheral blood, taken from a patient treated with radiotherapy plus ipilimumab. CDR3 protein: CAVPGRGEEKLFF. CDR3 in DNA: TGTGCCGTTCCAGGCAGAGGTGAGGAAAAACTGTTTTTT.